The 26 T cell receptor beta chains presented below share a single source sample, sequenced in a study of OX40 agonist ivuxolimab in advanced cancers. Sequencing used immunoSEQ multiplex PCR; TCRdb keeps in-frame clones, though not all of them. The sample includes roughly 65,000 clones, around nine tenths of them seen just once. This material consisted of CD4+ or CD8+ T cells sorted from blood, taken in a trial of the OX40 agonist ivuxolimab. These receptors came from an adult with an advanced solid tumor such as melanoma, head and neck, liver or kidney cancer.

With regard to this clone: One end of the junction does not line up with germline, which may come from a read error. CDR3 nucleotide sequence: TGTGCCAGTAAACAGTTTAACCATGGCTACACCTTC. This gives the protein CASKQFNHGYTF. The V gene is TRBV27, the J gene TRBJ1-2; D not resolved. Per the germline V gene, CDR1 is MNHEY and CDR2 is SMNVEV (reference sequence). This CDR3 is built from 12 residues.

This chain links TRBV6-5 with TRBJ2-5; unclear D gene. V lost 6 bases and J lost 9, with 11 bases in between. This CDR3 comprises 11 residues. CDR1 is MNHEY and CDR2 is SVGAGI in the germline V gene. The CDR3 nucleotides are TGTGCCAGCAGCGACTCCCCGGCCCAGTACTTC. Its protein is CASSDSPAQYF.

The V call is TRBV4-1, the J call TRBJ2-5; possibly TRBD1 or TRBD2 for D (5 bases each). From germline, CDR1 is MGHRA and CDR2 YSYEKL. The germline V and J ends were trimmed by 3 bases and 4 bases, with 15 bases remaining between them. The CDR3 sequence is 15 residues long. The DNA of the CDR3 is TGCGCCAGCAGCCAGATCGGACTTGGGGGAGAGACCCAGTACTTC. Its translation: CASSQIGLGGETQYF.

The chain joins TRBV5-1 to TRBJ2-2; 11 bases align to TRBD1. V was clipped by 3 bases and J by 5 bases; unmatched bases: 3. Germline lookup yields CDR1 SGHRS and CDR2 YFSETQ. The CDR3 totals 15 residues. The CDR3: CASSSGTGGTGELFF. In DNA form, the CDR3 reads TGCGCCAGCAGCTCCGGGACAGGGGGGACCGGGGAGCTGTTTTTT.

The gene calls are TRBV6-4 and TRBJ2-3; unclear D gene. The CDR3 length is 16 residues. The V gene lost 4 bases and the J gene lost 0 bases, with 14 bases spanning the gap. The V gene's germline CDR1 is MRHNA and CDR2 SNTAGT. Here the CDR3 DNA reads TGTGCCAGCAGTGTTGCTAGTTCCTCTAGCACAGATACGCAGTATTTT. Protein sequence: CASSVASSSSTDTQYF.

This clone appeared a few times. V and J are TRBV7-2 and TRBJ2-7, with a tentative D call TRBD1 (6 bases). CDR1 is SGHTA and CDR2 is FQGNSA in the germline V gene. Trimming shortened V by 5 bases and J by 4 bases, and 15 bases separated the two germline ends. The CDR3 contains 14 residues. CDR3 sequence: CASSPGQIRYEQYF. CDR3 nucleotide sequence: TGTGCCAGCAGCCCCGGACAGATAAGGTACGAGCAGTACTTC.

The chain links TRBV30 to TRBJ1-3; D possibly corresponds to TRBD1 (6 bases). V lost 5 bases to trimming and J lost 0 bases, with 14 bases between them. The CDR3 is 15 amino acids. Germline-derived CDR1 and CDR2 are GTSNPN and SVGIG (reference sequence). The CDR3 loop is CAWRRGQSSGNTIYF. For the CDR3, the DNA is TGTGCCTGGCGACGCGGACAGAGCTCTGGAAACACCATATATTTT.

This clone has just one count. The chain uses TRBV9 and TRBJ2-5; D gene ambiguous. The CDR3 is made up of 13 amino acids. The germline CDR1 and CDR2 sequences are SGDLS and YYNGEE. V lost 3 bases, J lost 1 base, and 7 bases lay in between. The CDR3 DNA reads TGTGCCAGCAGCGCCACGGGCCAAGAGACCCAGTACTTC. This sequence encodes CASSATGQETQYF.

This CDR3 reads CAWSLPKGAGNEKLFF. The DNA for the CDR3 is TGTGCCTGGAGTCTGCCGAAGGGGGCGGGTAATGAAAAACTGTTTTTT. The chain uses TRBV30 and TRBJ1-4, with 7 nucleotides matching TRBD1. CDR3 length equals 16 residues. CDR1 is GTSNPN, CDR2 SVGIG, per germline (reference sequence). The junction had 10 bases not matched to a gene; V was cut back by 2 bases and J by 4 bases.

The chain is built from TRBV29-1 and TRBJ2-5; D is undetermined. The J call is doubtful: the DNA matches TRBJ2-7 better. The CDR3 is made up of 12 amino acids. Per germline, CDR1 SQVTM and CDR2 ANQGSEA. CDR3 sequence: CSVRPGTYEQYF. The CDR3 DNA reads as TGCAGCGTTCGGCCAGGAACCTACGAGCAGTACTTC.

The CDR3 region is CASSLSPTGAGTEAFF. The CDR3 DNA is TGTGCCAGCAGTTTATCGCCAACGGGGGCGGGTACTGAAGCTTTCTTT. V is TRBV27 and J is TRBJ1-1; D is possibly TRBD1 (6 bases). Trimming shortened V by 0 bases and J by 5 bases, and 16 bases separated the two germline ends. Germline V gene sequence: CDR1 MNHEY, CDR2 SMNVEV (reference sequence). The CDR3 is 16 residues long.

The V gene is TRBV29-1, the J gene TRBJ1-4; D ambiguous. V was shortened by 3 bases and J by 2 bases, with 16 bases between the two germline ends. The CDR3 contains 16 residues. Germline CDR1 is SQVTM and CDR2 is ANQGSEA. Here the CDR3 reads CSVDFLTDLTNEKLFF. CDR3 DNA sequence: TGCAGCGTTGATTTCTTAACAGACCTTACTAATGAAAAACTGTTTTTT.

This chain connects TRBV19 to TRBJ1-5, with D tentatively TRBD1 (6 bases). Germline V gene lookup returns CDR1 LNHDA and CDR2 SQIVND (reference sequence). V was pared by 6 bases and J by 1 base, with 25 bases between. This CDR3 has 19 amino acids. The CDR3 nucleotides are TGTGCCAGTAGCCAATTGGGAGGCACAGGGTGGATAAGCAATCAGCCCCAGCATTTT. This translates into CASSQLGGTGWISNQPQHF.

The genes are TRBV13 and TRBJ2-6; 11 bases are shared with TRBD1. V trimming: 5 bases; J trimming: 1 base; junction bases outside the gene matches: 4. This CDR3 contains 17 residues. Germline V CDR1 and CDR2: PRHDT, FYEKMQ (reference sequence). The DNA for the CDR3 is TGTGCCAGCAGCGTCGGGACAGGGGGATCTGGGGCCAACGTCCTGACTTTC. Its protein product is CASSVGTGGSGANVLTF. Full variable domain (missing parts from reference TRBV13 and TRBJ2-6): AAGVIQSPRHLIKEKRETATLKCYPIPRHDTVYWYQQGPGQDPQFLISFYEKMQSDKGSIPDRFSAQQFSDYHSELNMSSLELGDSALYFCASSVGTGGSGANVLTFGAGSRLTVL.

This clone was picked up one time. CDR3 bases: TGTGCCAGCAGTTACTCGTTCACAGGACGGGAGTATGGCTACACCTTC. Translating gives CASSYSFTGREYGYTF. The rearrangement uses TRBV6-5 and TRBJ1-2; tentative D call: TRBD1 (5 bases). Germline lookup yields CDR1 MNHEY and CDR2 SVGAGI. Trimming cost V 0 bases and J 5 bases, with 16 bases left between them. The CDR3 is 16 amino acids.

V usage is TRBV18 and J usage is TRBJ1-2; TRBD1 might be the D (5 bases). Deletions cut 3 bases from V and 2 bases from J, with 10 bases between. The germline V gene encodes CDR1 KGHSH and CDR2 LQKENI. This CDR3 is built from 14 residues. CDR3 in amino acids: CASSPPGKNYGYTF. Here the CDR3 DNA reads TGTGCCAGCTCACCTCCAGGGAAGAACTATGGCTACACCTTC.

V usage is TRBV6-6 and J usage is TRBJ1-1, with 10 positions matching TRBD1. V shed 5 bases and J 2 bases; nucleotides not matched to a gene: 5. Germline CDR1 reads MNHNY; CDR2 reads SVGAGI (reference sequence). This CDR3 is 15 amino acids long. The DNA of the CDR3 is TGTGCCAGCAGTACGCGGACAGGGGGAAACACTGAAGCTTTCTTT. As protein: CASSTRTGGNTEAFF.

V is TRBV7-9 and J is TRBJ1-2; maybe TRBD1 (5 bases). V was pared by 5 bases and J by 5 bases, with 18 bases between. Germline values: CDR1 SEHNR, CDR2 FQNEAQ (reference sequence). This CDR3 is 15 amino acids long. The CDR3 DNA reads as TGTGCCAGCAGCGGATCGGGGGGAGTCGAATATGGCTACACCTTC. This translates into CASSGSGGVEYGYTF.

This clone was observed a handful of times. This chain links TRBV7-9 with TRBJ2-7; TRBD1 matches 7 bases. CDR3 length equals 12 residues. The V gene end was trimmed by 5 bases and the J gene end by 5 bases; junction bases not matched to a gene: 3. CDR1 is SEHNR, CDR2 FQNEAQ, per germline (reference sequence). The CDR3 nucleotides are TGTGCCAGCAGCCCGACAGGGAACGAGCAGTACTTC. The encoded protein is CASSPTGNEQYF.

This chain uses TRBV2 with TRBJ1-6; no definite D call. This CDR3 has 13 amino acids. Trimming left V 8 bases short and J 7 bases short, with 12 bases between. Germline V gives CDR1 SNHLY, CDR2 FYNNEI. CDR3 residues: CASGVRENSPLHF. The CDR3 nucleotides read TGTGCCAGCGGTGTCAGAGAAAATTCACCCCTCCACTTT.

As to this clone: Distinct nucleotide sequences in the sample also encode this CDR3. This sequence joins TRBV18 and TRBJ2-3; perhaps TRBD2 as D (6 bases). Germline CDR1 is KGHSH and CDR2 is LQKENI. This CDR3 has 15 amino acids. V lost 2 bases, J lost 2 bases, and 11 bases lay in between. In DNA form, the CDR3 reads TGTGCCAGCTCACCAGGGGCGGGGTCCACAGATACGCAGTATTTT. Its translation is CASSPGAGSTDTQYF.

The chain joins TRBV4-2 to TRBJ1-2; 7 positions match TRBD1. CDR1 is LGHNA, CDR2 YNFKEQ, per germline. J was trimmed by 3 bases and V by 5 bases; bases with no gene match: 6. The CDR3 has 14 residues. DNA for the CDR3: TGTGCCAGCAGCAGAGAGGGGGCTTACTATGGCTACACCTTC. Translated: CASSREGAYYGYTF.

The V gene is TRBV29-1, the J gene TRBJ2-7, with TRBD2 matching over 8 bases. CDR1 SQVTM and CDR2 ANQGSEA come from the germline V gene. V was pared by 0 bases and J by 0 bases, with 4 bases of the junction left unmatched. The CDR3 runs to 15 residues. CDR3 amino acids: CSVEDAAGVSYEQYF. The CDR3 region has the DNA TGCAGCGTTGAAGATGCAGCGGGGGTCTCCTACGAGCAGTACTTC.

With regard to this clone: At one boundary the junction diverges from the germline segment, which might be a read error. V is TRBV7-7 and J is TRBJ2-1; weak D call: TRBD1 (6 bases). CDR3 length: 15 residues. Germline CDR1 is SSHAT and CDR2 is FNYEAQ (reference sequence). The CDR3 spells CASSLQGRGVDEQFF. CDR3 DNA sequence: TGTGCTAGCAGCTTACAAGGCAGGGGCGTCGATGAGCAGTTCTTC.

The J gene is TRBJ2-7, the V gene TRBV19; 7 nucleotides line up with TRBD1. Losses at the gene ends were 6 bases for V and 1 base for J; bases not matched to a gene: 9. CDR3 length: 15 residues. Germline lookup yields CDR1 LNHDA and CDR2 SQIVND (reference sequence). The chain's CDR3 is CASRDLGQTSYEQYF. Here the CDR3 DNA reads TGTGCCAGTAGGGACTTGGGACAGACGTCCTACGAGCAGTACTTC. The whole variable domain, remainder taken from reference TRBV19 and TRBJ2-7, is DGGITQSPKYLFRKEGQNVTLSCEQNLNHDAMYWYRQDPGQGLRLIYYSQIVNDFQKGDIAEGYSVSREKKESFPLTVTSAQKNPTAFYLCASRDLGQTSYEQYFGPGTRLTVT.

The chain carries TRBV7-3 and TRBJ1-1; D perhaps matches TRBD1 (5 bases). Between the trimmed V and J ends, which lost 1 base and 2 bases, there was a span of 8 bases. From germline, CDR1 is SGHTA and CDR2 FQGTGA. The CDR3 covers 14 residues. Here the CDR3 DNA reads TGTGCCAGCAGCTTAAGACAGACCAACACTGAAGCTTTCTTT. Residues: CASSLRQTNTEAFF. Using reference TRBV7-3 and TRBJ1-1 for the parts outside the CDR3, the full variable domain is GAGVSQTPSNKVTEKGKYVELRCDPISGHTALYWYRQSLGQGPEFLIYFQGTGAADDSGLPNDRFFAVRPEGSVSTLKIQRTERGDSAVYLCASSLRQTNTEAFFGQGTRLTVV.